The 10 T cell receptor beta chains below all came from one sample that was sequenced in a study of cytomegalovirus exposure and HLA in healthy donors. With 60 Vbeta and 13 Jbeta primers, the PCR was carried out. Clones were sequenced by immunoSEQ multiplex PCR, and TCRdb holds only the in-frame ones, with some missing. Its table lists about 130,000 clones. The sample comprised PBMCs. These receptor sequences come from a woman between 35 and 50 years old in good health and CMV-seropositive.

The genes are TRBV11-2 and TRBJ2-1; 11 nucleotides agree with TRBD2. V dropped 3 bases and J dropped 6; count of bases not matched to a gene: 1. CDR1 is SGHAT, CDR2 FQNNGV, per germline. The CDR3 consists of 14 residues. The CDR3: CASSFSGRANEQFF. DNA of the CDR3: TGTGCCAGCAGCTTTAGCGGGAGGGCCAATGAGCAGTTCTTC.

The chain combines TRBV15 with TRBJ1-1; D is ambiguous. Germline CDR1 reads LNHNV; CDR2 reads YYDKDF (reference sequence). The CDR3 has 13 residues. Trimming stripped 9 bases from V and 0 bases from J, with 11 bases between. The CDR3 DNA reads as TGTGCCACTACTCTTCAGGTGAACACTGAAGCTTTCTTT. As protein: CATTLQVNTEAFF.

J is TRBJ2-1 and V is TRBV6-4; TRBD2 matches at 9 bases. The CDR3 is 16 amino acids. Germline loops: CDR1 MRHNA, CDR2 SNTAGT. Unmatched junction bases numbered 7, after V lost 2 bases and J lost 5 bases. This CDR3 is CASSDPTRGRDNEQFF. CDR3 sequence (DNA): TGTGCCAGCAGTGACCCAACGCGCGGGAGGGACAATGAGCAGTTCTTC.

This chain joins TRBV15 and TRBJ2-5; 9 bases are shared with TRBD2. The CDR3 sequence is 15 residues long. Germline CDR1 and CDR2: LNHNV and YYDKDF (reference sequence). V lost 6 bases to trimming and J lost 2 bases; unmatched junction nucleotides: 7. CDR3 sequence: CATRRSGRSQETQYF. As DNA, the CDR3 is TGTGCCACCAGACGGAGCGGGAGGTCTCAAGAGACCCAGTACTTC.

The V gene is TRBV5-1, the J gene TRBJ2-1; 8 bases are shared with TRBD1. This CDR3 has 16 amino acids. The ends lost 3 bases at V and 5 bases at J; junction bases unmatched: 10. From germline, CDR1 is SGHRS and CDR2 YFSETQ. The CDR3 spells CASSSSGQGENNEQFF. The CDR3 nucleotides read TGCGCCAGCAGCTCCTCCGGACAGGGAGAGAACAATGAGCAGTTCTTC.

The chain joins TRBV5-1 to TRBJ2-5, with D maybe TRBD1 (5 bases). V dropped 5 bases and J dropped 1 base, with 9 bases sitting between them. The CDR3 is 13 residues long. Germline values: CDR1 SGHRS, CDR2 YFSETQ. The CDR3 region is CASRQAFQETQYF. The CDR3 bases are TGCGCCAGCAGACAGGCTTTCCAAGAGACCCAGTACTTC.

The rearrangement links TRBV28 to TRBJ2-1; 7 bases match TRBD2. V lost 5 bases, J lost 15 bases, and 13 bases stayed unmatched. Looked up from germline, CDR1 is MDHEN and CDR2 is SYDVKM. The CDR3 sequence is 13 residues long. In nucleotides, the CDR3 is TGTGCCAGCAGTCCCACTGGGGAGGGAATGAGGTTCTTC. This sequence encodes CASSPTGEGMRFF.

The chain carries TRBV7-2 and TRBJ2-1; 7 bases match TRBD2. From germline, CDR1 is SGHTA and CDR2 FQGNSA. Trimming at V came to 1 base and at J to 7 bases, leaving 7 bases not matched to a gene. CDR3 length: 15 amino acids. Written as DNA, the CDR3 is TGTGCCAGCAGCTTAGGTAGCGCGGGAGTTAATGAGCAGTTCTTC. Its translation: CASSLGSAGVNEQFF.

The chain employs TRBV28 and TRBJ2-7; TRBD1 matches 11 bases. The CDR3 runs to 15 residues. The junction had 6 bases not matched to a gene; V was cut back by 5 bases and J by 3 bases. Germline V gives CDR1 MDHEN, CDR2 SYDVKM. CDR3 sequence reads: CASSTLGTGGYEQYF. The CDR3 nucleotides are TGTGCCAGCAGTACCTTGGGGACAGGGGGCTACGAGCAGTACTTC.

The genes are TRBV27 and TRBJ2-5; 7 bases are a match to TRBD1. The J call is uncertain, as TRBJ2-7 better fits the DNA end. CDR1 and CDR2 from the germline V gene are MNHEY and SMNVEV (reference sequence). The CDR3 covers 15 residues. The CDR3 DNA reads as TGTGCCAGCAGTTCTGACAGGGAAAATGGCTACGAGCAGTACTTC. This translates into CASSSDRENGYEQYF.